The present T cell receptor (beta chain) was sequenced within a study of OX40 agonist ivuxolimab in advanced cancers. Broadly, across the study: Ivuxolimab, which targeted the costimulatory receptor OX40 (CD134), was an agonistic, fully human IgG2 monoclonal antibody. Intravenous ivuxolimab was administered to patients every 2 weeks at six dose levels: 0.01, 0.1, 0.3, 1.5, 3 and 10 mg/kg. Among the roughly 50 dose-escalation patients, approximately 20 had hepatocellular carcinoma, approximately 15 melanoma, 9 renal cell carcinoma and 9 head and neck cancer. The dose-escalation cohort was roughly 83% male with a mean age of roughly 62 years, ranging from about 23 to 85. Prior anti-PD-1, anti-PD-L1 or anti-CTLA-4 therapy was permitted, and checkpoint inhibitors had been received by around 39% of dose-escalation patients. Partial responses occurred in three dose-escalation patients, of whom one had hepatocellular carcinoma and two had cutaneous melanoma. Peripheral TCRbeta sequencing aimed to test whether ivuxolimab altered TCR sequence diversity and caused clonal T-cell expansion. The paper reports the monotherapy dose-escalation portion (N ≈ 50 patients) of the phase I ivuxolimab trial.

For sequencing of the TCRbeta CDR3 region, genomic DNA was extracted from the sorted cells. The immunoSEQ Assay was used to sequence the TCRbeta CDR3 regions. TCRdb carries this immuneACCESS record with in-frame sequences only. Its versions omit some clonotypes, under half of them owing to an unresolved V gene in the studies checked, with the rest unexplained. The sample data list roughly 110,000 clones, and just over 90% of these were observed just once. The ten largest clonotypes hold about 0.5% of the sample. The CDR3 holds 15 amino acids from the cysteine to the phenylalanine. Only the CDR3 DNA stays, 45 bases, in frame from base 1. The V end loses 7 bases and the J end loses 0 bases, and a stretch of 13 bases separates them. The germline V gene specifies SGHTA as CDR1 and FQGNSA as CDR2. This clone has only one observation. Its specific antigen is unknown. No base qualities exist here, and no much larger clone lies one base off it.

Overall results and qualifications from the work: On average, CD8+ T cells showed more expanded clones than CD4+ T cells after ivuxolimab. Partial responders in the 0.1-3.0 mg/kg groups had among the lowest normalized peripheral clonal expansion, especially among CD8+ T cells. The antigen specificity of the clonally expanded peripheral T cells was not determined. Low levels of normalized T-cell clonal expansion were also seen in some patients who did not respond. At doses of 0.1 to 3.0 mg/kg, clonal expansion of both CD4+ and CD8+ blood T cells was observed from baseline to week 6.

The trial excluded patients who had a history of autoimmune disease or who were on systemic immunosuppression. Peripheral blood for TCR sequencing was collected from all dose cohorts at baseline, on cycle 4 day 1, and on cycle 7 day 1. Samples were obtained from an open-label, multicenter, first-in-human phase I dose-escalation trial of ivuxolimab. Adults with locally advanced or metastatic melanoma, renal cell, hepatocellular, or head and neck squamous cell carcinoma were enrolled in the trial. Before TCR sequencing, CD4+ and CD8+ T cells were separately sorted from peripheral blood. The TCR was taken from an adult with an advanced solid tumor such as melanoma, head and neck, liver or kidney cancer. The specimen comprised CD4+ or CD8+ T cells sorted from blood, sampled in a trial of the OX40 agonist ivuxolimab. The rearrangement joined TRBV7-2 to TRBJ1-5, with no confident D gene call. Here the CDR3 is given as CASTTEVSSNQPQHF. The nucleotides read TGTGCCAGCACCACCGAAGTGAGTAGCAATCAGCCCCAGCATTTT.